This T cell receptor (beta chain) is drawn from a study of cytomegalovirus exposure and HLA in healthy donors. Study conclusions and caveats: With high specificity and sensitivity, the classifier reportedly diagnosed cytomegalovirus status.

As to this clone: Its matching antigen is unknown.

V dropped 4 bases and J dropped 4 bases, with 15 bases sitting between them. This CDR3 has 16 residues. Germline CDR1 reads SGDLS; CDR2 reads YYNGEE. 60 Vbeta and 13 Jbeta primers were used in PCR. Sequenced by immunoSEQ multiplex PCR; TCRdb stores in-frame clones only, minus some. The sample consists of tens of thousands of clones, over 55% of them appearing once. Sequenced: PBMCs. The chain has TRBV9 and TRBJ1-6; no firm D call. The receptor was isolated from a man between 35 and 55 years old in good health and CMV-seropositive. CDR3 in DNA: TGTGCCAGCAGCCCCAGCGTTACGGCTTATAATTCACCCCTCCACTTT. Protein sequence: CASSPSVTAYNSPLHF. Variable domain in full (rest from reference TRBV9 and TRBJ1-6): DSGVTQTPKHLITATGQRVTLRCSPRSGDLSVYWYQQSLDQGLQFLIQYYNGEERAKGNILERFSAQQFPDLHSELNLSSLELGDSALYFCASSPSVTAYNSPLHFGNGTRLTVT.